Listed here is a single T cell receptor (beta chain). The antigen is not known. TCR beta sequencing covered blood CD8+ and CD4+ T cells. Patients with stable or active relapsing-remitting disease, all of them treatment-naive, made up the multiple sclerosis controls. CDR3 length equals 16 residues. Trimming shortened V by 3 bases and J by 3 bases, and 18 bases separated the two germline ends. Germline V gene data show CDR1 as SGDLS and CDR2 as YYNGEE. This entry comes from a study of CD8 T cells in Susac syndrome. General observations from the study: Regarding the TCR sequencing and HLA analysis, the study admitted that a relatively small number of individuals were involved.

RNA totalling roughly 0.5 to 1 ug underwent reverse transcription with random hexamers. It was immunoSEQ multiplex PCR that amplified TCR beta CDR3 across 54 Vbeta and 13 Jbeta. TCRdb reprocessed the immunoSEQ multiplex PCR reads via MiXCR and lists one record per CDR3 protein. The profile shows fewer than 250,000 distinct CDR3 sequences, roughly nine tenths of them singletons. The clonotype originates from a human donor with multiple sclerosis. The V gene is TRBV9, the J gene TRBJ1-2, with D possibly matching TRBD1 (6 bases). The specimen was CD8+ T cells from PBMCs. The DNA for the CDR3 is TGTGCCAGCAGCGAGGGGGGAGGGCCAATCTACTATGGCTACACCTTC. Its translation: CASSEGGGPIYYGYTF.